A selection of T cell receptor beta chains follows, all from one sample in a study of T cells in localized non-small cell lung cancer. The method was immunoSEQ multiplex PCR; TCRdb's version includes in-frame clones alone and lacks a portion of them. Here the sample spans 100,000 to 150,000 clones, roughly 90% being singletons. The sequencing used peripheral blood, collected before any cancer treatment. Receptors originate from a female donor older than 55 with stage I lung adenocarcinoma. Both conserved end residues are part of each CDR3. Each record gives: clone size, D gene, J gene, V gene, CDR3 DNA, CDR3 protein. A D gene is named only where the DNA matches it firmly. Only part of the rows carry a size: once, few, many, or a class if the clone is expanded.

-	-	TRBJ2-2	TRBV7-9	TGTGCCAGCAGCGCCCCCGGGGCCGGGCTTGACACCGGGGAGCTGTTTTTT	CASSAPGAGLDTGELFF
-	TRBD2	TRBJ2-3	TRBV5-4	TGTGCCAGCAGCCAAGGACTAGCGGAGACAGATACGCAGTATTTT	CASSQGLAETDTQYF
-	TRBD1	TRBJ2-1	TRBV9	TGTGCCAGCAGCAATGGACAGGCTGGTGATCTGTTCTTC	CASSNGQAGDLFF
-	-	TRBJ2-3	TRBV29-1	TGCAGCGGAAGGGGGGTTGGGGGAGAAAGCACAGATACGCAGTATTTT	CSGRGVGGESTDTQYF
-	TRBD1	TRBJ1-2	TRBV14	TGTGCCAGCAGCCTTAAAGGGACAGGCGGTTATGGCTACACCTTC	CASSLKGTGGYGYTF
-	-	TRBJ2-1	TRBV15	TGTGCCACCAGCAGAGGAATGAGCCATGAGCAGTTCTTC	CATSRGMSHEQFF
-	TRBD1	TRBJ1-1	TRBV25-1	TGTGCCAGCAGTGCATCCCGGACAGGGCTTCAGAACACTGAAGCTTTCTTT	CASSASRTGLQNTEAFF
-	-	TRBJ2-1	TRBV28	TGTGCCAGCATCGTAGGGGGGCAACAGAGCTCCTACAATGAGCAGTTCTTC	CASIVGGQQSSYNEQFF
-	TRBD2	TRBJ2-5	TRBV5-5	TGTGCCAGCAGCTTGCTCCAGGCGGGAGTAAAAGAGACCCAGTACTTC	CASSLLQAGVKETQYF
many	TRBD2	TRBJ2-1	TRBV19	TGTGCCAGTAGTAAGATAGCGGGAGGGGATATTCATGAGCAGTTCTTC	CASSKIAGGDIHEQFF
-	TRBD2	TRBJ2-1	TRBV27	TGTGCCAGCAGTACGCCCGGGACTAGCGGAGTTAGCTCCTACAATGAGCAGTTCTTC	CASSTPGTSGVSSYNEQFF
-	-	TRBJ2-2	TRBV9	TGTGCCAGCAGCCCCGGTATTGGCGGCAACACCGGGGAGCTGTTTTTT	CASSPGIGGNTGELFF
-	-	TRBJ2-3	TRBV28	TGTGCCAGCAGTTCAGGATCTTTAATGCGATATTTT	CASSSGSLMRYF
-	-	TRBJ1-5	TRBV5-8	TGTGCCAGCAGCTTAGGGTCACTTTGGACCCCCAATCAGCCCCAGCATTTT	CASSLGSLWTPNQPQHF
-	-	TRBJ2-2	TRBV5-1	TGCGCCAGCAGCTTCGGGACAACGAACACCGGGGAGCTGTTTTTT	CASSFGTTNTGELFF
few	-	TRBJ2-2	TRBV7-3	TGTGCCAGCAGCTTTATAGAGACCGGGGAGCTGTTTTTT	CASSFIETGELFF
-	TRBD2	TRBJ2-1	TRBV18	TGTGCCAGCTCACCACCCGGGACTAGCGGGAGCCATGAGCAGTTCTTC	CASSPPGTSGSHEQFF
-	TRBD1	TRBJ2-2	TRBV7-3	TGTGCCAGCAGCCTAAAAGGGACAGGCCCGAACACCGGGGAGCTGTTTTTT	CASSLKGTGPNTGELFF
-	-	TRBJ2-7	TRBV6-6	TGTGCCAGCAGACGGATGGGGGCAGACTACGAGCAGTACTTC	CASRRMGADYEQYF
few	-	TRBJ2-2	TRBV28	TGTGCCAGCAGGGCTCGGATTAACGCCGGGGAGCTGTTTTTT	CASRARINAGELFF
-	-	TRBJ2-1	TRBV7-3	TGTGCCAGCAGCTTCGGTGGGACCGTTACCTACAATGAGCAGTTCTTC	CASSFGGTVTYNEQFF
-	-	TRBJ2-7	TRBV30	TGTGCCTTTTCTCTGGTAGGGTTCTACGAGCAGTACTTC	CAFSLVGFYEQYF
-	-	TRBJ2-7	TRBV6-1	TGTGCCAGCAGTGATCGAGCCCCCGAAAGACACGAGCAGTACTTC	CASSDRAPERHEQYF
-	-	TRBJ1-2	TRBV7-9	TGTGCCAGCAGCTTATCCGGGTTATATGGCTACACCTTC	CASSLSGLYGYTF